This T cell receptor beta chain was obtained from a study of vaccination and CD4 T cells after COVID-19. Remarks on this clonotype: Its antigen remains unknown.

Regarding treatment: approximately 11-day PBMC culture with coronavirus spike peptide pools or control peptides (ViraFEST assay). Oncomine TCR Beta short-read sequencing was applied to DNA from cultured CD4+ T cells. One entry per CDR3 protein, called by TCRdb with MiXCR from the PCR reads. The table has approximately 21,000 distinct CDR3 sequences, 60% seen once. This sequence was found in a human donor who received a COVID-19 vaccine. This specimen consisted of CD4+ T cells from blood, cultured in vitro, obtained after SARS-CoV-2 vaccination.

The CDR3 is CAWTGDGGRGNTIYF. The CDR3, as DNA: TGTGCCTGGACCGGCGACGGGGGTAGGGGAAACACCATATATTTT. The chain couples TRBV30 to TRBJ1-3, with a tentative D call TRBD1 (5 bases). Germline V CDR1 and CDR2: GTSNPN, SVGIG (reference sequence). CDR3 length equals 15 residues. Trimming took off 4 bases at V and 4 bases at J, with 17 bases between the two ends.